The table lists the clone carrying this TCR beta chain with a count of one. What it binds is unknown. The junction does not match germline at one end; this may be a read error. As the sequencing template, cDNA was produced by extracting RNA and reverse transcribing it. Sequencing used immunoSEQ multiplex PCR; TCRdb keeps in-frame clones, though not all of them. The sample lists 120,000 or so clones; approximately 60% were seen once. Treatment defined: oral pan-JAK inhibitor, 5-10 mg twice daily. The data were taken from a study of CD8+ T cells in alopecia areata. At the level of the study: After 6 to 18 months of tofacitinib, follow-up continued 6 months off drug. Notes on the study in general: Scalp samples also yield sequences from resident alphabeta T cells of normal skin.

The CDR3 has 15 residues. Germline V gene sequence: CDR1 SGHRS, CDR2 YFSETQ. Sequenced here: CD4+ T cells sorted from blood, sampled at week 4, from a patient treated with tofacitinib. This TCR was sampled from a human donor with alopecia areata. The chain uses TRBV5-1 and TRBJ2-3; D perhaps matches TRBD2 (6 bases). CDR3 nucleotide sequence: TGCGCCAGCAGGTTGGGGGGAATCGGGGCTGATACGCAGTATTTT. Its translation is CASRLGGIGADTQYF.